Listed below are T cell receptor beta chains from one sample, sequenced in a study of blood T cell repertoires in COVID-19. Data came from immunoSEQ multiplex PCR; TCRdb stores just in-frame clones and leaves some out. The table shows hundreds of thousands of clones, with roughly nine tenths occurring only once. The material sequenced was PBMCs or T cells enriched from blood (not recorded which). All receptors derive from a woman between 45 and 65 years old in a cohort exposed to, infected with or recovered from COVID-19 (not recorded which). CDR3s include the opening cysteine and the closing phenylalanine or tryptophan. A D gene is named only where the DNA matches it firmly. Clone size appears in some rows only: once, few, many, or a class for an expanded clone.

TRBJ2-3	NA	TRBV7-3	NA	TGTGCCAGCACCACGGGGAGGCTTGGTAGCACAGATACGCAGTATTTT	CASTTGRLGSTDTQYF
TRBJ2-2	NA	TRBV18	NA	TGTGCCAGCTCCCCAATCGGCAGAGACATTTTCACCGGGGAGCTGTTTTTT	CASSPIGRDIFTGELFF
TRBJ1-1	TRBD1	TRBV12-3/TRBV12-4	NA	TGTGCCAGCAGTTTTTCAGGGGGCAGTGAAGCTTTCTTT	CASSFSGGSEAFF
TRBJ1-6	NA	TRBV6-1	NA	TGTGCCAGCAGTGAAGCCCCTGGGGGGGTTGGATCACCCCTCCACTTT	CASSEAPGGVGSPLHF
TRBJ1-1	TRBD1	TRBV19	NA	TGTGCCAGTACCGGGACAGGGAGCACTGAAGCTTTCTTT	CASTGTGSTEAFF
TRBJ2-2	TRBD2	TRBV7-9	once	TGTGCCAGCAGCTTAATGGGACTAGGGTCGATCGGGGAGCTGTTTTTT	CASSLMGLGSIGELFF
TRBJ1-2	NA	TRBV7-9	once	TGTGCCAGCAGCAATAACAGGCACGGCTACACCTTC	CASSNNRHGYTF
TRBJ2-3	NA	TRBV27	NA	TGTGCCAGCAGTTCCTTCCCCCGTCTAGCGAAGCATACGCAGTATTTT	CASSSFPRLAKHTQYF
TRBJ2-2	NA	TRBV6-4	NA	TGTGCCAGCAGTGACCGAGGGAACACCGGGGAGCTGTTTTTT	CASSDRGNTGELFF
TRBJ1-4	NA	TRBV2	NA	TGTGCCAGCAGTGAAGCATCAGGGCGGCCGCCGTTTTTT	CASSEASGRPPFF
TRBJ2-6	NA	TRBV5-1	NA	TGCGCCAGCAGCTTGTCTGTTTCTGGGGCCAACGTCCTGACTTTC	CASSLSVSGANVLTF
TRBJ2-1	NA	TRBV7-2	NA	TGTGCCAGCAGCCAAGAAATGGTAGATGAGCAGTTCTTC	CASSQEMVDEQFF
TRBJ2-3	NA	TRBV6-5	NA	TGTGCCAGCACCCCGGGGGACGATACGCAGTATTTT	CASTPGDDTQYF
TRBJ2-7	TRBD1	TRBV2	NA	TGTGCCGGTCGGGACAGGGGCCACGAGCAGTACTTC	CAGRDRGHEQYF
TRBJ1-1	TRBD1	TRBV6-2/TRBV6-3	NA	TGTGCCAGCAGTTTGACGCGACAGGGGATCACTGAAGCTTTCTTT	CASSLTRQGITEAFF
TRBJ1-5	TRBD1	TRBV6-1	NA	TGTGCCAGCAGTGAAACGACAGGGGTATGGCAGCCCCAGCATTTT	CASSETTGVWQPQHF
TRBJ1-1	NA	TRBV11-3	NA	TGTGCCAGCAGCTCCTCTATGAACACTGAAGCTTTCTTT	CASSSSMNTEAFF
TRBJ2-3	TRBD1	TRBV4-3	NA	TGCGCCAGCAGCCCCCGGACAGGGCAGACAGATACGCAGTATTTT	CASSPRTGQTDTQYF
TRBJ2-3	TRBD1	TRBV15	once	TGTGCCACCAGCAGGCCGGGACAGGGACTTACAGATACGCAGTATTTT	CATSRPGQGLTDTQYF
TRBJ2-3	TRBD1	TRBV18	NA	TGTGCCAGCTCACCACAAACAGGGGGCAACGGAGGAGATACGCAGTATTTT	CASSPQTGGNGGDTQYF
TRBJ2-7	NA	TRBV4-3	NA	TGCGCCAGCAGCCAAGACTCTGGGGGGACTGTCCCCTACGAGCAGTACTTC	CASSQDSGGTVPYEQYF
TRBJ2-3	TRBD2	TRBV5-4	NA	TGTGCCAGCAGCTTTCCCCGCGGGGGGGCAGATACGCAGTATTTT	CASSFPRGGADTQYF
TRBJ2-5	TRBD2	TRBV7-3	NA	TGTGCCAGCAGTAAAACGGGGGGGCCTTTGGGGACCCAGTACTTC	CASSKTGGPLGTQYF
TRBJ1-1	TRBD1	TRBV20-1	NA	TGCAGTGCTAGTGGTCTTGAGATTCAGGGGGACACTGAAGCTTTCTTT	CSASGLEIQGDTEAFF
TRBJ2-5	TRBD2	TRBV6-5	NA	TGTGCCAGCAGAGGAGCGGGGGGGATTGGAGAGACCCAGTACTTC	CASRGAGGIGETQYF
TRBJ1-1	NA	TRBV10-3	NA	TGTGCCATCAGAGGTACGGGCACAGGTCTCGGGAACACTGAAGCTTTCTTT	CAIRGTGTGLGNTEAFF
TRBJ1-2	NA	TRBV7-2	NA	TGTGCCAGCAGCTTAGAAGGAGGCGGTGCGGCGGGACTTAAGTACACCTTC	CASSLEGGGAAGLKYTF
TRBJ2-1	TRBD2	TRBV4-3	NA	TGCGCCAGCAGCCAGGCCTATCTAGGACTAGCTCCGCGTGAGCAGTTCTTC	CASSQAYLGLAPREQFF
TRBJ1-1	TRBD1	TRBV10-3	once	TGTGCCATCAGTAAAACGGACAGGGGGAACACTGAAGCTTTCTTT	CAISKTDRGNTEAFF
TRBJ1-1	NA	TRBV29-1	NA	TGCAGCGTTGGGACAGCACCTGAAGCTTTCTTT	CSVGTAPEAFF
TRBJ1-5	NA	TRBV6-6	NA	TGTGCCAGCAGACCACAGGGAAGGAGTCAGCCCCAGCATTTT	CASRPQGRSQPQHF
TRBJ1-6	TRBD1	TRBV7-9	few	TGTGCCAGCAGCCCATCAGGGGGAGGTAATTCACCCCTCCACTTT	CASSPSGGGNSPLHF
TRBJ1-1	NA	TRBV25-1	NA	TGTGCCAGCAGGGAGGCTTGGAACACTGAAGCTTTCTTT	CASREAWNTEAFF
TRBJ2-3	TRBD2	TRBV28	NA	TGTGCCAGCAGCCCCGGGACTAGCGGGGAAGGGCAGTATTTT	CASSPGTSGEGQYF
TRBJ2-3	NA	TRBV7-2	NA	TGTGCCAGCAGCTTGAGAGTGGGCGGGACTAGCACAGATACGCAGTATTTT	CASSLRVGGTSTDTQYF
TRBJ1-1	NA	TRBV28	NA	TGTGCCAGCAGTTTTTCGATTAGGGAGGCATCGGGGGACACTGAAGCTTTCTTT	CASSFSIREASGDTEAFF
TRBJ1-6	NA	TRBV5-8	NA	TGTGCCAGCAGCTTGGACAGCAATTATTCACCCCTCCACTTT	CASSLDSNYSPLHF
TRBJ2-1	NA	TRBV7-3	NA	TGTGCCAGCAGCCCCCGACAGTATAACTCCTACAATGAGCAGTTCTTC	CASSPRQYNSYNEQFF
TRBJ2-1	NA	TRBV11-2	few	TGTGCCAGCAGCTTAGATCTGACAGTCTTGAACAATGAGCAGTTCTTC	CASSLDLTVLNNEQFF
TRBJ2-6	TRBD1	TRBV2	NA	TGTGCCAGCAGTGCCAGGGGGCCCGGGGCCAACGTCCTGACTTTC	CASSARGPGANVLTF
TRBJ1-6	TRBD1	TRBV27	NA	TGTGCCAGCAGTTTTGGGGGAGACAGGGGTTCCTATAATTCACCCCTCCACTTT	CASSFGGDRGSYNSPLHF
TRBJ2-2	TRBD1	TRBV25-1	NA	TGTGCCAGCAGTACTCAGGGGGCCGGGGAGCTGTTTTTT	CASSTQGAGELFF
TRBJ1-6	TRBD1	TRBV5-4	NA	TGTGCCAGCAGCTTCGGACAGGGGAACAATTCACCCCTCCACTTT	CASSFGQGNNSPLHF
TRBJ2-7	NA	TRBV7-2	NA	TGTGCCAGCAGCTTAGCGAGCTCCTACGAGCAGTACTTC	CASSLASSYEQYF
TRBJ2-7	NA	TRBV11-2	NA	TGTGCCAGCAGCTTAGATACAGTCCCGAGTTACGAGCAGTACTTC	CASSLDTVPSYEQYF
TRBJ1-1	NA	TRBV5-6	NA	TGTGCCAGCAGCTTGGGGCCAAACACTGAAGCTTTCTTT	CASSLGPNTEAFF
TRBJ1-1	NA	TRBV7-9	few	TGTGCCAGCAGCTTAGCCCCCGTCTCTAGGGTACGGGGTGAAGCTTTCTTT	CASSLAPVSRVRGEAFF
TRBJ2-7	NA	TRBV27	NA	TGTGCCAGCAGTTTATCAGGGGGTCAGACCGTCTGGGAGCAGTACTTC	CASSLSGGQTVWEQYF
TRBJ1-5	NA	TRBV19	NA	TGTGCCAGTAGTCTCTTCCTTCAGCCCCAGCATTTT	CASSLFLQPQHF